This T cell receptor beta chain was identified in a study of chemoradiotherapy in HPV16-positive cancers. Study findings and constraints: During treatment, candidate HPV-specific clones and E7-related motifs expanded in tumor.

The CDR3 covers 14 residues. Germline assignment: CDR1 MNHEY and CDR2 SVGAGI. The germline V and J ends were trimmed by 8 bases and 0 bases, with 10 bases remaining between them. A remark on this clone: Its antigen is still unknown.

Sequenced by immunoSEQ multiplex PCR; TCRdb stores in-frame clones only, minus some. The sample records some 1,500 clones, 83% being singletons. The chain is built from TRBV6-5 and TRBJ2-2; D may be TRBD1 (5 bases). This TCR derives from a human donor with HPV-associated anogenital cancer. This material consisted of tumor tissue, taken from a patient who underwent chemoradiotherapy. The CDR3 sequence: CASGRQPNTGELFF. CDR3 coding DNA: TGTGCCAGCGGCAGACAGCCGAACACCGGGGAGCTGTTTTTT.